The TCR beta chain under discussion was sequenced for a study of CD8 T cells in ankylosing spondylitis. Study results and caveats: Matched ankylosing spondylitis synovial fluid reportedly contained a significantly enriched population of disease-linked clones. A TCR beta motif of 8 or 9 highly homologous variants appeared characteristic of ankylosing spondylitis blood. Disease-linked clones proved CD8+ and comparatively uncommon in peripheral blood.

Details on this clonotype: Antigen specificity is unknown.

One entry per CDR3 protein, called by TCRdb with MiXCR from the 5' RACE reads. The table has 700,000 to 1,000,000 distinct CDR3 sequences, approximately 12% seen once. Trimming took off 2 bases at V and 4 bases at J, with 6 bases between the two ends. This CDR3 spans 12 amino acids. Germline values: CDR1 SGDLS, CDR2 YYNGEE. The source is a male donor with ankylosing spondylitis. This chain uses TRBV9 with TRBJ2-5; D not resolved. Sequenced input: blood, either unsorted or a sorted T cell fraction (not recorded which). The CDR3 region is CASSVYGETQYF. The CDR3 nucleotides read TGTGCCAGCAGCGTGTATGGAGAGACCCAGTACTTC. The full variable domain, with the rest looked up from reference TRBV9 and TRBJ2-5, is DSGVTQTPKHLITATGQRVTLRCSPRSGDLSVYWYQQSLDQGLQFLIQYYNGEERAKGNILERFSAQQFPDLHSELNLSSLELGDSALYFCASSVYGETQYFGPGTRLLVL.